This TCR beta chain was sequenced in a study of response to subunit inactivated influenza vaccine. Concerning this clonotype itself: Its antigen is undetermined.

General observations from the study: Researchers suggested that each seasonal influenza vaccination recruits few new T cells.

CDR1 is SGHVS and CDR2 is FQNEAQ in the germline V gene. The CDR3 consists of 15 residues. Trimming left V 5 bases short and J 2 bases short, with 13 bases between. In TCRdb, the RT-PCR reads were re-called with MiXCR into one record per CDR3 protein. Of hundreds of thousands of distinct CDR3 sequences listed, less than 15% are singletons. The rearrangement links TRBV7-8 to TRBJ1-5; tentative D call: TRBD1 (6 bases). The sequencing here drew on PBMCs from blood, taken 14 to 15 days before vaccination. The receptor's source is a middle-aged man who received an inactivated influenza vaccine. CDR3 nucleotides: TGTGCCAGCAGCATTCTGAGGGGGGGCAATCAGCCCCAGCATTTT. Residues: CASSILRGGNQPQHF.